A single sample gave rise to the 25 T cell receptor beta chains below, sequenced in a study of patients and donors after allogeneic stem cell transplantation. Using its own MiXCR run on the RT-PCR reads, TCRdb lists one record per CDR3 protein. The sample lists hundreds of thousands of distinct CDR3 sequences, 16% occurring once. The specimen sequenced was blood, either unsorted or a sorted T cell fraction (not recorded which). All receptors derive from a human donor who was either an allogeneic HSCT recipient or a stem cell or donor lymphocyte infusion donor (not recorded which). It is not recorded whose cells these are; they may come from a transplant donor.

The chain carries TRBV4-1 and TRBJ1-5, with 10 bases lining up with TRBD1. The length of the CDR3 is 16 residues. The junction had 6 bases not matched to a gene; V was cut back by 0 bases and J by 7 bases. Germline loops: CDR1 MGHRA, CDR2 YSYEKL. CDR3 in DNA: TGCGCCAGCAGCCAAGATCGGGGACAGGGGAACCAGCCCCAGCATTTT. It encodes CASSQDRGQGNQPQHF.

The J gene is TRBJ1-3, the V gene TRBV7-2; D unclear. The V gene's germline CDR1 is SGHTA and CDR2 FQGNSA. The germline V and J ends were trimmed by 4 bases and 4 bases, with 5 bases remaining between them. This CDR3 region has 12 residues. The CDR3 here is CASSSKGNTIYF. The DNA of the CDR3 is TGTGCCAGCAGCTCTAAGGGAAACACCATATATTTT.

The chain couples TRBV2 to TRBJ2-3, with D tentatively TRBD2 (5 bases). Germline values: CDR1 SNHLY, CDR2 FYNNEI. The CDR3 has 17 amino acids. Trimming cost V 4 bases and J 1 base, with 18 bases left between them. CDR3 protein: CASSGGEFILGTDTQYF. In nucleotides, the CDR3 is TGTGCCAGCAGTGGTGGGGAGTTTATTTTAGGCACAGATACGCAGTATTTT.

This clonotype has just a few counts. The V call is TRBV7-2, the J call TRBJ2-6; D unresolved. Germline-derived CDR1 and CDR2 are SGHTA and FQGNSA. The CDR3 has 17 residues. V was trimmed by 1 base and J by 0 bases, leaving 10 bases between them. The CDR3 bases are TGTGCCAGCAGCTTAGGAGGTGTTCTCTCTGGGGCCAACGTCCTGACTTTC. It is translated as CASSLGGVLSGANVLTF.

The rearrangement links TRBV27 to TRBJ1-1; D possibly corresponds to TRBD1 (6 bases). Per germline, CDR1 MNHEY and CDR2 SMNVEV (reference sequence). The germline V and J ends were trimmed by 8 bases and 11 bases, with 12 bases remaining between them. The CDR3 sequence is 10 residues long. CDR3 nucleotide sequence: TGTGCCAGCGGCGATCAGGGGGCTTTCTTT. Its protein is CASGDQGAFF.

This chain joins TRBV7-6 and TRBJ1-2; TRBD1 aligns across 10 bases. There are 17 residues in the CDR3. J gave up 1 base and V 5 bases, and 10 bases lay outside the gene matches. Germline V gives CDR1 SGHVS, CDR2 FNYEAQ. CDR3 sequence (DNA): TGTGCCAGCAGCCTCTACCGGGACAGGGGAAGTAACTATGGCTACACCTTC. This codes for CASSLYRDRGSNYGYTF.

The chain couples TRBV9 to TRBJ2-5, with D maybe TRBD2 (6 bases). The CDR3 totals 18 residues. The germline CDR1 and CDR2 sequences are SGDLS and YYNGEE. Trimming took off 4 bases at V and 1 base at J, with 23 bases between the two ends. The CDR3 DNA reads as TGTGCCAGCAGCCCCCACTTGGGAGGCCGACTTATCCAAGAGACCCAGTACTTC. Residues: CASSPHLGGRLIQETQYF.

The rearrangement links TRBV3-1 to TRBJ2-2; 8 positions agree with TRBD2. From germline, CDR1 is LGHDT and CDR2 YNNKEL (reference sequence). The V segment lost 5 bases and the J segment 2 bases; nucleotides outside the gene matches: 4. The CDR3 totals 15 residues. In nucleotides, the CDR3 is TGTGCCAGCAGCGTCCTAGCGGGTAACACCGGGGAGCTGTTTTTT. It yields the protein CASSVLAGNTGELFF.

The gene calls are TRBV7-2 and TRBJ2-7; 9 bases agree with TRBD1. Germline CDR1 and CDR2: SGHTA and FQGNSA. This CDR3 has 14 amino acids. The ends lost 8 bases at V and 3 bases at J; junction bases unmatched: 8. In nucleotides, the CDR3 is TGTGCCAGCTGCCGAGACAGGGGGAACTACGAGCAGTACTTC. This sequence encodes CASCRDRGNYEQYF.

This clonotype was counted between two and nine times. CDR3: CASSFNRPVNTEAFF. The CDR3 DNA reads TGCGCCAGCAGCTTTAACAGGCCGGTGAACACTGAAGCTTTCTTT. The gene calls are TRBV5-1 and TRBJ1-1, with D possibly being TRBD1 (5 bases). Germline V gene lookup returns CDR1 SGHRS and CDR2 YFSETQ. The CDR3 runs to 15 residues. Trimming cost V 2 bases and J 0 bases, with 11 bases left between them.

In its sample, this clonotype was seen many times. The V and J genes are TRBV5-1 and TRBJ2-7; 8 positions match TRBD1. Germline CDR1 is SGHRS and CDR2 is YFSETQ. This CDR3 comprises 14 residues. Trimming cost V 4 bases and J 6 bases; bases outside gene matches: 9. CDR3 DNA: TGCGCCAGCAGCCCACAGGGGGTAGGAGTCGAGCAGTACTTC. It encodes CASSPQGVGVEQYF.

This chain uses TRBV7-8 with TRBJ2-7, with D perhaps TRBD2 (6 bases). There are 15 residues in the CDR3. V lost 3 bases to trimming and J lost 2 bases, with 14 bases between them. CDR1 is SGHVS, CDR2 FQNEAQ, per germline. In DNA form, the CDR3 reads TGTGCCAGCAGCTTCGAGACGGGGGACGCCTACGAGCAGTACTTC. Encoded protein: CASSFETGDAYEQYF.

The chain links TRBV6-4 to TRBJ2-2; 10 bases agree with TRBD2. CDR3 length equals 15 residues. CDR1 is MRHNA, CDR2 SNTAGT, per germline. J was trimmed by 6 bases and V by 2 bases; bases with no gene match: 3. The CDR3: CASSDGTSVSGELFF. The CDR3 DNA reads as TGTGCCAGCAGTGACGGGACTAGCGTTTCCGGGGAGCTGTTTTTT.

This clonotype was picked up many times. This rearrangement joins TRBV20-1 to TRBJ2-2, with 10 bases that match TRBD2. Per germline, CDR1 DFQATT and CDR2 SNEGSKA (reference sequence). The junction had 3 bases not matched to a gene; V was cut back by 3 bases and J by 5 bases. The CDR3 is 14 amino acids. CDR3: CSASPSGRTGELFF. CDR3 bases: TGCAGTGCTAGTCCTAGCGGGAGAACCGGGGAGCTGTTTTTT.

This clonotype was detected a few times. V usage is TRBV6-1 and J usage is TRBJ2-6; 9 nucleotides agree with TRBD1. The CDR3 has 17 amino acids. Germline V gene lookup returns CDR1 MNHNS and CDR2 SASEGT. J was trimmed by 0 bases and V by 6 bases; bases with no gene match: 6. The CDR3 DNA reads TGTGCCAGCAGGGCACAGGGGGCTCTCTCTGGGGCCAACGTCCTGACTTTC. Translated, it gives CASRAQGALSGANVLTF.

The chain uses TRBV12-3 or TRBV12-4 and TRBJ2-7; D is tentatively TRBD1 or TRBD2 (5 bases each). Trimming shortened V by 3 bases and J by 2 bases, and 20 bases separated the two germline ends. The CDR3 is made up of 17 amino acids. Written as DNA, the CDR3 is TGTGCCAGCAGTTTTAGTCCCAGCCGGGACGAGACCTACGAGCAGTACTTC. Amino acids: CASSFSPSRDETYEQYF.

The rearrangement uses TRBV11-1 and TRBJ2-1; TRBD2 aligns across 7 bases. The CDR3 totals 17 residues. CDR1 is SGHAT and CDR2 is FQDESV in the germline V gene (reference sequence). Trimming removed 1 base from V and 0 bases from J; junction bases left unmatched: 6. In DNA form, the CDR3 reads TGTGCCAGCAGCTTAGTCTGGCGGGGGAGCTCCTACAATGAGCAGTTCTTC. Its protein is CASSLVWRGSSYNEQFF.

V is TRBV20-1 and J is TRBJ1-1; no definite D call. Germline CDR1 is DFQATT and CDR2 is SNEGSKA (reference sequence). V lost 0 bases and J lost 4, with 9 bases in between. The CDR3 sequence is 13 residues long. The CDR3 nucleotides read TGCAGTGCTAGAGACATGATCACCACTGAAGCTTTCTTT. Translated: CSARDMITTEAFF.

The rearrangement joins TRBV7-9 to TRBJ2-6; the D call may be TRBD1 or TRBD2 (7 bases each). This CDR3 has 16 residues. The germline V gene has CDR1 SEHNR and CDR2 FQNEAQ (reference sequence). V was cut by 4 bases and J by 4 bases, with 14 bases left in between. CDR3 region: CASSSPGGEGANVLTF. In DNA form, the CDR3 reads TGTGCCAGCAGCTCGCCAGGGGGGGAAGGGGCCAACGTCCTGACTTTC. The full variable domain, with the rest looked up from reference TRBV7-9 and TRBJ2-6, is DTGVSQNPRHKITKRGQNVTFRCDPISEHNRLYWYRQTLGQGPEFLTYFQNEAQLEKSRLLSDRFSAERPKGSFSTLEIQRTEQGDSAMYLCASSSPGGEGANVLTFGAGSRLTVL.

The CDR3, as DNA: TGTGCCAGCACCCCCCACGGGAGGCTAGCGGGGGTGGGTAGCTCCTACAATGAGCAGTTCTTC. The encoded protein is CASTPHGRLAGVGSSYNEQFF. This chain connects TRBV12-3 or TRBV12-4 to TRBJ2-1; TRBD2 aligns across 10 bases. The ends lost 7 bases at V and 0 bases at J; junction bases unmatched: 21. CDR3 length: 21 amino acids.

In this sample, this clonotype turned up a few times. This chain uses TRBV7-9 with TRBJ1-6; tentative D call: TRBD1 (6 bases). The germline CDR1 and CDR2 sequences are SEHNR and FQNEAQ (reference sequence). This CDR3 comprises 13 residues. V lost 7 bases, J lost 5 bases, and 9 bases lay in between. The CDR3 DNA sequence: TGTGCCAGCACTAGGACAGATAATTCACCCCTCCACTTT. It encodes CASTRTDNSPLHF.

This clonotype was seen more than once but under ten times. This chain connects TRBV12-3 or TRBV12-4 to TRBJ2-6; D perhaps matches TRBD2 (6 bases). The CDR3 is made up of 13 amino acids. V lost 6 bases and J 4 bases, leaving 7 bases between the germline ends. The CDR3 here is CASRAGGANVLTF. The CDR3 DNA is TGTGCCAGCAGGGCGGGGGGGGCCAACGTCCTGACTTTC.

In the case of this clonotype: Since a much larger clone is just one base distant, this may be a read error. V is TRBV12-3 or TRBV12-4 and J is TRBJ2-6; no clear D gene. The CDR3 is made up of 11 amino acids. V lost 7 bases and J 13 bases, leaving 11 bases between the germline ends. CDR3 in DNA: TGTGCCAGCACCTATTTGGGGGTCCTGACTTTC. It specifies CASTYLGVLTF.

This clonotype was seen a few times. The chain is built from TRBV6-1 and TRBJ1-5; a possible D gene is TRBD1 (6 bases). Trimming took 6 bases from V and 7 from J, leaving 16 bases between them. Germline assignment: CDR1 MNHNS and CDR2 SASEGT. CDR3 length: 14 residues. The CDR3 loop reads CASRLKQGDQPQHF. The CDR3 DNA is TGTGCCAGCAGACTCAAACAGGGTGACCAGCCCCAGCATTTT.

CDR3 sequence reads: CASSLGRGLSGNTIYF. The CDR3 coding sequence is TGTGCCAGCAGCTTGGGCAGGGGACTCTCTGGAAACACCATATATTTT. This chain uses TRBV5-6 with TRBJ1-3, with D tentatively TRBD1 (6 bases). Trimming took off 0 bases at V and 0 bases at J, with 10 bases between the two ends. CDR1 and CDR2 from the germline V gene are SGHDT and YYEEEE. This CDR3 has 16 residues.